Each of the 29 T cell receptor beta chains below was sequenced from the same sample in a study of cytomegalovirus exposure and HLA in healthy donors. Use of 60 Vbeta and 13 Jbeta primers characterized the PCR. Assay used: immunoSEQ multiplex PCR; TCRdb lists only in-frame clones, some missing. The data show just over 150,000 clones, 65% to 80% seen once. The sequencing sample was made of PBMCs. The receptors stem from a female donor in good health and CMV-seronegative.

This clone was counted between two and nine times. V gene TRBV11-2 combines with J gene TRBJ2-2; D is perhaps TRBD2 (6 bases). From germline, CDR1 is SGHAT and CDR2 FQNNGV. V lost 6 bases to trimming and J lost 6 bases, with 29 bases between them. This CDR3 has 19 residues. For the CDR3, the DNA is TGTGCCAGCAGTCTACTACGGGGCTGGACTCTTACGGGGGCCGGGGAGCTGTTTTTT. Its translation: CASSLLRGWTLTGAGELFF.

This chain joins TRBV12-5 and TRBJ2-2; TRBD1 matches at 7 bases. Trimming cost V 5 bases and J 7 bases; bases outside gene matches: 10. The CDR3 sequence is 15 residues long. CDR1 is LGHNT and CDR2 is FRNRAP in the germline V gene. CDR3 region: CASGADRPGGGELFF. CDR3 coding DNA: TGTGCTAGTGGTGCGGACAGACCAGGGGGCGGGGAGCTGTTTTTT. Variable domain in full (rest from reference TRBV12-5 and TRBJ2-2): DARVTQTPRHKVTEMGQEVTMRCQPILGHNTVFWYRQTMMQGLELLAYFRNRAPLDDSGMPKDRFSAEMPDATLATLKIQPSEPRDSAVYFCASGADRPGGGELFFGEGSRLTVL.

The chain links TRBV19 to TRBJ2-1, with 10 nucleotides matching TRBD2. Trimming removed 1 base from V and 5 bases from J; junction bases left unmatched: 2. This CDR3 is built from 15 residues. Per germline, CDR1 LNHDA and CDR2 SQIVND (reference sequence). CDR3 DNA: TGTGCCAGTAGTATAGGCCTAGCGGGAGACAATGAGCAGTTCTTC. Amino acids: CASSIGLAGDNEQFF.

The V call is TRBV2, the J call TRBJ1-2; 7 positions match TRBD1. CDR3 size: 13 residues. CDR1 and CDR2 (germline): SNHLY, FYNNEI. The V segment lost 8 bases and the J segment 6 bases; nucleotides outside the gene matches: 9. The chain's CDR3 is CASQQGMDNGYTF. As DNA, the CDR3 is TGTGCCAGCCAACAGGGGATGGACAATGGCTACACCTTC.

This clone has only one observation. This chain joins TRBV2 and TRBJ1-3, with a weak D call TRBD1 (5 bases). V gave up 6 bases and J gave up 4 bases, with 10 bases separating them. The CDR3 is 13 amino acids. Germline CDR1 reads SNHLY; CDR2 reads FYNNEI. CDR3 coding DNA: TGTGCCAGCAGGCAGGGATCAGGAAACACCATATATTTT. It encodes CASRQGSGNTIYF.

In regard to this clone: The identical CDR3 is also encoded by other nucleotide sequences in the sample. V usage is TRBV6-1 and J usage is TRBJ2-7; 7 nucleotides align to TRBD1. Germline-derived CDR1 and CDR2 are MNHNS and SASEGT. CDR3 size: 15 residues. The trim removed 7 bases at V and 3 bases at J, leaving 12 bases unmatched. CDR3: CASTFSTGTDYEQYF. CDR3 DNA sequence: TGTGCCAGCACCTTTTCGACCGGGACAGACTACGAGCAGTACTTC.

The J gene is TRBJ2-7, the V gene TRBV5-1; 8 bases line up with TRBD1. V was clipped by 3 bases and J by 0 bases; unmatched bases: 11. CDR1 is SGHRS and CDR2 is YFSETQ in the germline V gene. The CDR3 totals 17 residues. This CDR3 is CASSSLGQGPLSYEQYF. CDR3 DNA sequence: TGCGCCAGCAGCTCCCTCGGACAGGGCCCCCTCTCCTACGAGCAGTACTTC.

The gene calls are TRBV30 and TRBJ2-7, with D perhaps matching TRBD2 (6 bases). The CDR3 is made up of 14 amino acids. The V and J ends lost 3 bases and 4 bases respectively, with 16 bases between them. Germline V gene sequence: CDR1 GTSNPN, CDR2 SVGIG (reference sequence). For the CDR3, the DNA is TGTGCCTGGAGACCAACCGGGAGTAGGTACGAGCAGTACTTC. This translates into CAWRPTGSRYEQYF.

The chain couples TRBV2 to TRBJ1-2; 7 bases agree with TRBD1. Germline V CDR1 and CDR2: SNHLY, FYNNEI. The CDR3 extends over 14 amino acids. With V trimmed by 4 bases and J by 2 bases, 4 bases remained unmatched. Here the CDR3 DNA reads TGTGCCAGCAGTGGACAGGGAGGAAACTATGGCTACACCTTC. Translating it yields CASSGQGGNYGYTF.

This clone came up a few times. In nucleotides, the CDR3 is TGTGCCAGCAGTCGGACAGGACGGAATGAGCAGTTCTTC. Translation gives CASSRTGRNEQFF. This chain joins TRBV25-1 and TRBJ2-1, with TRBD1 matching over 7 bases. The CDR3 sequence is 13 residues long. V was pared by 5 bases and J by 7 bases, with 5 bases of the junction left unmatched. Germline assignment: CDR1 MGHDK and CDR2 SYGVNS.

This clone has only a few counts. The chain recombines TRBV25-1 with TRBJ2-7, with 10 bases aligning to TRBD1. CDR3 length: 15 residues. Trimming cost V 2 bases and J 3 bases; bases outside gene matches: 4. Germline CDR1 and CDR2: MGHDK and SYGVNS. The CDR3 sequence is CASSEPGDRGYEQYF. The CDR3, as DNA: TGTGCCAGCAGTGAACCAGGGGACAGGGGCTACGAGCAGTACTTC.

The J gene is TRBJ1-5, the V gene TRBV19; D uncertain. Germline loops: CDR1 LNHDA, CDR2 SQIVND (reference sequence). Trimming pared 3 bases from V and 2 bases from J, leaving 8 bases between. The CDR3 extends over 14 amino acids. This CDR3 is CASSMVTGNQPQHF. CDR3 DNA sequence: TGTGCCAGTAGTATGGTAACAGGCAATCAGCCCCAGCATTTT.

This chain connects TRBV14 to TRBJ1-2; D remains ambiguous. V was shortened by 0 bases and J by 1 base, with 12 bases between the two germline ends. This CDR3 region has 16 residues. From germline, CDR1 is SGHDN and CDR2 FVKESK. This CDR3 is CASSQDGGRLNYGYTF. The CDR3 region has the DNA TGTGCCAGCAGCCAAGATGGTGGCAGGCTTAACTATGGCTACACCTTC.

The chain links TRBV30 to TRBJ1-3; tentative D call: TRBD1 (5 bases). The CDR3 covers 13 residues. Germline CDR1 and CDR2: GTSNPN and SVGIG (reference sequence). V was pared by 5 bases and J by 2 bases, with 10 bases between. The CDR3 nucleotides read TGTGCCTGGCAACAGGACGCTGGAAACACCATATATTTT. This gives the protein CAWQQDAGNTIYF.

The chain combines TRBV11-2 with TRBJ2-7; possible D gene TRBD2, 5 bases. CDR1 is SGHAT, CDR2 FQNNGV, per germline. This CDR3 is 15 amino acids long. The germline V and J ends were trimmed by 0 bases and 4 bases, with 13 bases remaining between them. Written as DNA, the CDR3 is TGTGCCAGCAGCTTAGATGGCGGGCCGGGGTACGAGCAGTACTTC. Its protein is CASSLDGGPGYEQYF.

The chain is built from TRBV6-1 and TRBJ2-7; 7 bases align to TRBD2. The CDR3 has 14 amino acids. Looked up from germline, CDR1 is MNHNS and CDR2 is SASEGT. V lost 8 bases and J lost 2; bases outside the gene matches: 9. The CDR3 is CASLLLATAYEQYF. The DNA for the CDR3 is TGTGCCAGCCTATTACTAGCGACCGCCTACGAGCAGTACTTC.

J is TRBJ2-5 and V is TRBV5-3; 7 nucleotides align to TRBD2. TRBV5-3 is treated as an ORF (open reading frame) with a function not yet certain. With 4 bases clipped from V and 5 bases from J, the junction kept 14 bases outside the gene matches. The CDR3 is 16 amino acids. The CDR3 DNA follows: TGTGCCAGAAGCCCCTCCGGTTGGCGGGAGTCCGAGACCCAGTACTTC. This encodes CARSPSGWRESETQYF.

This clone was picked up one time. This rearrangement joins TRBV5-1 to TRBJ2-1; possible D gene TRBD2, 6 bases. V was shortened by 0 bases and J by 4 bases, with 17 bases between the two germline ends. CDR3 length: 17 amino acids. Germline loops: CDR1 SGHRS, CDR2 YFSETQ. For the CDR3, the DNA is TGCGCCAGCAGCTTGGCCTCCACTAGCCACTCATACAATGAGCAGTTCTTC. Amino acids: CASSLASTSHSYNEQFF. The full variable domain, in which reference TRBV5-1 and TRBJ2-1 provide the parts outside the CDR3, is KAGVTQTPRYLIKTRGQQVTLSCSPISGHRSVSWYQQTPGQGLQFLFEYFSETQRNKGNFPGRFSGRQFSNSRSEMNVSTLELGDSALYLCASSLASTSHSYNEQFFGPGTRLTVL.

This clone has only a few counts. This rearrangement joins TRBV27 to TRBJ1-2; 8 bases fit TRBD1. The V gene's germline CDR1 is MNHEY and CDR2 SMNVEV (reference sequence). V shed 3 bases and J 4 bases; nucleotides not matched to a gene: 4. CDR3 size: 14 residues. For the CDR3, the DNA is TGTGCCAGCAGTTTCTCAGGGGGCAGCTATGGCTACACCTTC. Amino acids: CASSFSGGSYGYTF.

CDR3 residues: CASRIFSSYNEQFF. The CDR3 DNA sequence: TGTGCCAGCCGAATCTTCAGCTCCTACAATGAGCAGTTCTTC. V usage is TRBV5-6 and J usage is TRBJ2-1; D is ambiguous. The germline V and J ends were trimmed by 7 bases and 0 bases, with 11 bases remaining between them. The CDR3 is 14 residues long. Germline V lookup: CDR1 SGHDT, CDR2 YYEEEE. The complete variable domain, with remaining parts taken from reference TRBV5-6 and TRBJ2-1, reads DAGVTQSPTHLIKTRGQQVTLRCSPKSGHDTVSWYQQALGQGPQFIFQYYEEEERQRGNFPDRFSGHQFPNYSSELNVNALLLGDSALYLCASRIFSSYNEQFFGPGTRLTVL.

The chain recombines TRBV7-2 with TRBJ1-5; perhaps TRBD1 as D (5 bases). V gave up 5 bases and J gave up 3 bases, with 14 bases separating them. The CDR3 sequence is 15 residues long. Germline values: CDR1 SGHTA, CDR2 FQGNSA. CDR3 sequence (DNA): TGTGCCAGCAGCCTGGACCGGGGGACCAATCAGCCCCAGCATTTT. It translates to CASSLDRGTNQPQHF.

The chain links TRBV2 to TRBJ2-5, with 15 bases identical to TRBD2. CDR1 SNHLY and CDR2 FYNNEI come from the germline V gene. CDR3 size: 18 residues. V lost 7 bases to trimming and J lost 2 bases; unmatched junction nucleotides: 11. The CDR3, as DNA: TGTGCCAGCACCGGACTAGCGGGGGGGCTTAGGGGACAAGAGACCCAGTACTTC. Translation gives CASTGLAGGLRGQETQYF.

The chain couples TRBV30 to TRBJ1-5, with D perhaps matching TRBD1 (6 bases). V shed 1 base and J shed 6 bases, with 16 bases lying between them. There are 15 residues in the CDR3. CDR1 GTSNPN and CDR2 SVGIG come from the germline V gene (reference sequence). CDR3 sequence: CAWSEGVVAGQPQHF. The DNA for the CDR3 is TGTGCCTGGAGTGAGGGGGTCGTAGCGGGTCAGCCCCAGCATTTT.

The chain joins TRBV2 to TRBJ1-2; 10 bases are a match to TRBD1. Germline lookup yields CDR1 SNHLY and CDR2 FYNNEI. With 7 bases clipped from V and 6 bases from J, the junction kept 11 bases outside the gene matches. CDR3 length equals 15 residues. CDR3 nucleotides: TGTGCCAGCACCAGTACTCCGGGACAGGGGAATGGCTACACCTTC. It is translated as CASTSTPGQGNGYTF.

The rearrangement links TRBV5-1 to TRBJ2-7, with D tentatively TRBD1 (6 bases). Trimming stripped 4 bases from V and 3 bases from J, with 14 bases between. CDR3 length: 14 amino acids. Germline V gene sequence: CDR1 SGHRS, CDR2 YFSETQ. CDR3 sequence: CASSRDGQNYEQYF. Here the CDR3 DNA reads TGCGCCAGCAGCCGAGATGGACAGAACTACGAGCAGTACTTC.

The chain employs TRBV2 and TRBJ1-2, with a weak D call TRBD1 (5 bases). V was trimmed by 2 bases and J by 14 bases, leaving 15 bases between them. Germline V gene sequence: CDR1 SNHLY, CDR2 FYNNEI. CDR3 size: 12 residues. In nucleotides, the CDR3 is TGTGCCAGCAGTGAACAGGGTACTACCGAGACCTTC. Translation: CASSEQGTTETF.

This clone was counted once. The rearrangement uses TRBV7-3 and TRBJ1-4; TRBD1 matches 7 bases. The CDR3 length is 16 residues. Germline lookup yields CDR1 SGHTA and CDR2 FQGTGA. Trimming at V came to 2 bases and at J to 7 bases, leaving 10 bases not matched to a gene. The CDR3 protein is CASSLGLGGRGEKLFF. In DNA form, the CDR3 reads TGTGCCAGCAGCTTAGGCTTAGGGGGCAGGGGTGAAAAACTGTTTTTT.

The gene calls are TRBV2 and TRBJ2-3; D might be TRBD1 (5 bases). Germline-derived CDR1 and CDR2 are SNHLY and FYNNEI. There are 16 residues in the CDR3. Trimming pared 7 bases from V and 0 bases from J, leaving 17 bases between. The CDR3 loop is CASNKGVFLSTDTQYF. CDR3 DNA: TGTGCCAGCAACAAAGGGGTTTTTCTTAGCACAGATACGCAGTATTTT.

The chain is built from TRBV30 and TRBJ1-2; D uncertain. The CDR3 extends over 16 amino acids. V shed 3 bases and J shed 6 bases, with 23 bases lying between them. Germline CDR1 GTSNPN, CDR2 SVGIG (reference sequence). The CDR3 reads CAWRTNRRITRNGYTF. The DNA for the CDR3 is TGTGCCTGGAGGACCAATCGTAGGATAACTAGGAATGGCTACACCTTC.